Listed here are 25 T cell receptor beta chains from one sample, sequenced in a study of Graves' ophthalmopathy and Graves' hyperthyroidism. RNA transcripts provided the template for amplifying TCR beta CDR3 regions. First-round RT-PCR employed HTBI primers, with a second-round multiplex PCR after it. TCRdb redid the calling of the multiplex PCR reads with MiXCR, one entry per CDR3 protein. The top ten clones hold around 2.4% of a sample with about 370,000 distinct CDR3 sequences, about 18% of them seen once. Sequenced input: peripheral blood. The receptor set was obtained from an adult woman with stable Graves' hyperthyroidism.

This clonotype has ten or more counts. The rearrangement links TRBV6-2 or TRBV6-3 to TRBJ2-7; 11 bases are shared with TRBD2. This CDR3 region has 15 residues. Germline CDR1 is MNHEY and CDR2 is SVGEGT. The V segment lost 6 bases and the J segment 3 bases; nucleotides outside the gene matches: 7. For the CDR3, the DNA is TGTGCCAGCAGGACTTCCGGGACTAGCGGCTACGAGCAGTACTTC. As protein: CASRTSGTSGYEQYF.

The chain joins TRBV6-1 to TRBJ2-3, with D perhaps being TRBD1 or TRBD2 (5 bases each). Germline-derived CDR1 and CDR2 are MNHNS and SASEGT. V lost 0 bases and J 4 bases, leaving 11 bases between the germline ends. This CDR3 comprises 15 residues. CDR3 coding DNA: TGTGCCAGCAGTGAAGCGCTTCTGGGGGCAGATACGCAGTATTTT. Its protein is CASSEALLGADTQYF.

The sample holds a few counts of this clonotype. The V gene is TRBV4-1, the J gene TRBJ2-7; no definite D call. V lost 4 bases, J lost 2 bases, and 15 bases lay in between. Germline CDR1 is MGHRA and CDR2 is YSYEKL. This CDR3 has 15 amino acids. The CDR3 nucleotides read TGCGCCAGCAGCCCCCTCTCCACTCCGGCCTACGAGCAGTACTTC. Its protein is CASSPLSTPAYEQYF.

This clonotype was detected many times. The V and J genes are TRBV20-1 and TRBJ1-3, with no clear D. V was pared by 0 bases and J by 0 bases, with 15 bases between. The germline V gene encodes CDR1 DFQATT and CDR2 SNEGSKA (reference sequence). CDR3 length: 17 amino acids. The DNA of the CDR3 is TGCAGTGCTAGAGATCGTGGCAGCCCGTCCTCTGGAAACACCATATATTTT. Translating gives CSARDRGSPSSGNTIYF.

The rearrangement joins TRBV27 to TRBJ1-5; tentative D call: TRBD1 (5 bases). Germline values: CDR1 MNHEY, CDR2 SMNVEV (reference sequence). The length of the CDR3 is 14 residues. V lost 2 bases and J lost 3, with 8 bases in between. CDR3 protein: CASSLHGANQPQHF. CDR3 DNA sequence: TGTGCCAGCAGTTTACATGGGGCCAATCAGCCCCAGCATTTT.

This sequence joins TRBV11-2 and TRBJ2-5; perhaps TRBD2 as D (6 bases). The length of the CDR3 is 15 residues. Germline loops: CDR1 SGHAT, CDR2 FQNNGV. With 5 bases removed from V and 5 bases from J, the gap between germline ends came to 18 bases. This chain's CDR3 is CASSDRGRQRETQYF. The CDR3 nucleotides are TGTGCCAGCAGCGACCGGGGGAGGCAACGGGAGACCCAGTACTTC. Full variable domain (missing parts from reference TRBV11-2 and TRBJ2-5): EAGVAQSPRYKIIEKRQSVAFWCNPISGHATLYWYQQILGQGPKLLIQFQNNGVVDDSQLPKDRFSAERLKGVDSTLKIQPAKLEDSAVYLCASSDRGRQRETQYFGPGTRLLVL.

This clonotype was seen more than once but under ten times. This chain uses TRBV12-3 or TRBV12-4 with TRBJ2-5; D ambiguous. Trimming took 6 bases from V and 1 from J, leaving 9 bases between them. CDR3 length: 13 amino acids. The CDR3 nucleotides are TGTGCCAGCAGAATCCCAAGCCAAGAGACCCAGTACTTC. The encoded protein is CASRIPSQETQYF.

This clonotype was seen only a few times. The chain has TRBV19 and TRBJ2-3; D not resolved. The ends were cut back, 10 bases at V and 1 base at J, with 12 bases in the middle. The CDR3 loop spans 13 amino acids. CDR1 and CDR2 (germline): LNHDA, SQIVND (reference sequence). CDR3 sequence reads: CATIDWGTDTQYF. The CDR3 bases are TGTGCCACTATAGATTGGGGCACAGATACGCAGTATTTT.

This clonotype was detected a few times. The CDR3 carries no conserved terminal phenylalanine or tryptophan, so it likely arises from a read error. V gene TRBV3-1 combines with J gene TRBJ2-5; D is unclear. The CDR3 has 15 residues. The germline V gene encodes CDR1 LGHDT and CDR2 YNNKEL (reference sequence). Trimming removed 2 bases from V and 2 bases from J, with 12 bases in between. The CDR3 DNA is TGTGCCAGCAGCCAAAGTGATTCAAAGCAAGAGACCCAGTACCTC. This sequence encodes CASSQSDSKQETQYL.

This clonotype was detected ten times or more. The chain recombines TRBV28 with TRBJ2-7; 8 bases fit TRBD2. The germline CDR1 and CDR2 sequences are MDHEN and SYDVKM. This CDR3 is 13 amino acids long. Unmatched junction bases numbered 6, after V lost 5 bases and J lost 6 bases. DNA of the CDR3: TGTGCCAGCAGTCCATGGACTAGCCTCGAGCAGTACTTC. Translating gives CASSPWTSLEQYF.

There are many counts of this clonotype. This chain uses TRBV20-1 with TRBJ2-5; weak D call: TRBD2 (6 bases). With 5 bases removed from V and 2 bases from J, the gap between germline ends came to 15 bases. This CDR3 comprises 14 residues. The germline gives CDR1 DFQATT, CDR2 SNEGSKA (reference sequence). The DNA for the CDR3 is TGCAGTGCTTTTGTGGGAGGATTACAAGAGACCCAGTACTTC. Translating it yields CSAFVGGLQETQYF.

This clonotype was seen a handful of times. This chain connects TRBV12-5 to TRBJ1-1; D is unresolved. The CDR3 spans 23 residues. CDR1 is LGHNT, CDR2 FRNRAP, per germline. Trimming pared 0 bases from V and 0 bases from J, leaving 32 bases between. CDR3 loop: CASGLVVGVPRVRELGMNTEAFF. The DNA for the CDR3 is TGTGCTAGTGGTTTGGTAGTCGGGGTACCCCGAGTTCGTGAACTGGGCATGAACACTGAAGCTTTCTTT.

This clonotype was detected only a few times. This could be a read error, since a much larger clone is one nucleotide away. Since no conserved phenylalanine or tryptophan closes the CDR3, a read error is the likely cause. The CDR3 is CASSLSSGRLNTGELFL. For the CDR3, the DNA is TGTGCCAGCAGTTTATCTAGCGGGAGGTTGAACACCGGGGAGCTGTTTTTG. The chain combines TRBV28 with TRBJ2-2, with 11 bases lining up with TRBD2. The length of the CDR3 is 17 residues. Trimming removed 1 base from V and 1 base from J; junction bases left unmatched: 2. Germline V gives CDR1 MDHEN, CDR2 SYDVKM.

This chain uses TRBV12-3 or TRBV12-4 with TRBJ1-2, with D unclear. Trimming stripped 0 bases from V and 3 bases from J, with 8 bases between. This CDR3 contains 14 residues. The CDR3 reads CASSLADWDYGYTF. CDR3 nucleotides: TGTGCCAGCAGTTTAGCCGACTGGGACTATGGCTACACCTTC.

This clonotype was seen a few times. The gene calls are TRBV28 and TRBJ2-5; D call uncertain. The length of the CDR3 is 13 residues. Per germline, CDR1 MDHEN and CDR2 SYDVKM. CDR3 amino acids: CASLDRKQETQYF. As DNA, the CDR3 is TGTGCTAGTCTTGACCGGAAACAAGAGACCCAGTACTTC.

V usage is TRBV4-3 and J usage is TRBJ1-2; 9 positions match TRBD1. Per germline, CDR1 LGHNA and CDR2 YSLEER. This CDR3 contains 16 residues. V was pared by 1 base and J by 4 bases, with 7 bases of the junction left unmatched. CDR3 amino acids: CASSQVGQGPLYGYTF. As DNA, the CDR3 is TGCGCCAGCAGCCAAGTCGGACAGGGGCCACTCTATGGCTACACCTTC.

V usage is TRBV6-1 and J usage is TRBJ1-1; D is unresolved. Per the germline V gene, CDR1 is MNHNS and CDR2 is SASEGT. This CDR3 spans 15 amino acids. The germline V and J ends were trimmed by 4 bases and 1 base, with 13 bases remaining between them. The CDR3 DNA reads as TGTGCCAGCAGTGTAGCAGCCGAATGGAACACTGAAGCTTTCTTT. Protein product: CASSVAAEWNTEAFF.

The table lists this clonotype with a few counts. This chain joins TRBV6-1 and TRBJ2-4, with D hard to call. The CDR3 totals 11 residues. V was shortened by 5 bases and J by 6 bases, with 5 bases between the two germline ends. Looked up from germline, CDR1 is MNHNS and CDR2 is SASEGT. CDR3 loop: CASSRGNIQYF. CDR3 nucleotide sequence: TGTGCCAGCAGTCGTGGAAACATTCAGTACTTC.

This clonotype was observed many times. V and J are TRBV19 and TRBJ2-7; 10 bases line up with TRBD1. The length of the CDR3 is 15 residues. CDR1 and CDR2 from the germline V gene are LNHDA and SQIVND (reference sequence). With 5 bases clipped from V and 0 bases from J, the junction kept 4 bases outside the gene matches. CDR3 nucleotides: TGTGCCAGTAGTCTGGGACAGGGGAACTCCTACGAGCAGTACTTC. The encoded protein is CASSLGQGNSYEQYF.

This clonotype has at least ten counts. The gene calls are TRBV6-5 and TRBJ2-4; D may be TRBD2 (5 bases). V was trimmed by 2 bases and J by 6 bases, leaving 17 bases between them. The CDR3 runs 16 residues. Germline assignment: CDR1 MNHEY and CDR2 SVGAGI. The DNA for the CDR3 is TGTGCCAGCAGTTACGGGCTAGCTCAACCCTCAAACATTCAGTACTTC. Its translation: CASSYGLAQPSNIQYF.

Many counts were recorded for this clonotype. This rearrangement joins TRBV28 to TRBJ1-5; tentative D call: TRBD1 (6 bases). CDR3 length equals 15 residues. Germline values: CDR1 MDHEN, CDR2 SYDVKM. V gave up 6 bases and J gave up 2 bases, with 14 bases separating them. DNA of the CDR3: TGTGCCAGCAGACCAGACAGGAGCCGCAATCAGCCCCAGCATTTT. Translating it yields CASRPDRSRNQPQHF.

This clonotype was observed at least ten times. The chain joins TRBV6-2 or TRBV6-3 to TRBJ2-7; 8 nucleotides agree with TRBD1. This CDR3 is 15 amino acids long. Trimming at V came to 8 bases and at J to 3 bases, leaving 12 bases not matched to a gene. Per the germline V gene, CDR1 is MNHEY and CDR2 is SVGEGT. The CDR3 coding sequence is TGTGCCAGCCAAAAGGGTGGGACAGGAAGCTACGAGCAGTACTTC. This translates into CASQKGGTGSYEQYF.

There are many counts of this clonotype. This rearrangement joins TRBV2 to TRBJ1-3; TRBD1 might be the D (6 bases). Germline assignment: CDR1 SNHLY and CDR2 FYNNEI. V was cut by 6 bases and J by 2 bases, with 14 bases left in between. There are 15 residues in the CDR3. The CDR3 spells CASREDSSTGNTIYF. The CDR3 bases are TGTGCCAGCAGGGAGGACAGTAGTACTGGAAACACCATATATTTT.

This clonotype has ten or more counts. The CDR3 region has the DNA TGTGCCAGCAGTTACGATGGGGATTCACCCCTCCACTTT. Translation gives CASSYDGDSPLHF. This rearrangement joins TRBV6-5 to TRBJ1-6, with D hard to call. The ends were cut back, 2 bases at V and 8 bases at J, with 7 bases in the middle. Germline V CDR1 and CDR2: MNHEY, SVGAGI. The CDR3 has 13 residues.

In regard to this clonotype: Since a much larger clone is just one base distant, this may be a read error. The rearrangement links TRBV12-3 or TRBV12-4 to TRBJ2-7; D not resolved. Trimming took off 3 bases at V and 5 bases at J, with 8 bases between the two ends. This CDR3 region has 12 residues. The CDR3 loop is CASSFCDNEQYF. CDR3 coding DNA: TGTGCCAGCAGTTTCTGCGACAACGAGCAGTACTTC.